A single TCR beta chain is shown here with its context. This entry is derived from a study of blood T cell repertoires in COVID-19. In the study overall: Samples of COVID-19 (acute and convalescent) were obtained from the United States, Italy and Spain. Nucleic acid was either cDNA or gDNA, and it came from T cells, B-cell-depleted T cells, or PBMCs.

In the study's own analysis: It was from reference gene primer amplification that nucleated cell counts were estimated. The table came from immunoSEQ multiplex PCR; TCRdb's copy has only in-frame clones and leaves some out. That table supplies the V and J calls and clone size; D and trimming were determined from the DNA. The sample records under 200,000 clones, around 87% being singletons. With V trimmed by 4 bases and J by 1 base, 3 bases remained unmatched. The germline V gene has CDR1 MNHEY and CDR2 SVGAGI. The length of the CDR3 is 15 residues. The receptor comes from a man aged 40-55 years with active or convalescent COVID-19. The sequencing sample was made of peripheral blood. The chain couples TRBV6-5 to TRBJ1-1, with 10 bases that match TRBD1. In nucleotides, the CDR3 is TGTGCCAGCAGTTGGGGGGACAGGGGGAACACTGAAGCTTTCTTT. Translation: CASSWGDRGNTEAFF.